The entry below describes one TCR beta chain. The sample comes from a study of blood T cell repertoires in COVID-19. Study as a whole: There were acute and convalescent COVID-19 samples, and they came from the United States, Italy and Spain. T cells, B-cell-depleted T cells, or PBMCs provided the cDNA or gDNA that served as material.

The CDR3 totals 17 residues. V lost 4 bases and J 0 bases, leaving 16 bases between the germline ends. Germline V gives CDR1 MNHNS, CDR2 SASEGT. Study processing details: The authors estimated nucleated cell counts from reference gene primer amplification. Generated by immunoSEQ multiplex PCR, the TCRdb table keeps only in-frame clones and is missing some. D and trimming were read from the DNA, whereas the V and J calls and clone size are those reported in that table. Of 200,000 to 300,000 clones in the sample, about 82% were seen once. The J gene is TRBJ1-5, the V gene TRBV6-1, with a tentative D call TRBD1 (6 bases). The source is a woman aged 55-75 years with active or convalescent COVID-19. The sequenced material came from peripheral blood. CDR3 sequence: CASSVGAGGLSNQPQHF. The CDR3, as DNA: TGTGCCAGCAGTGTGGGGGCGGGGGGGCTTAGCAATCAGCCCCAGCATTTT.